The rows below give T cell receptor beta chains drawn from one sample of a study of blood T cell repertoires in COVID-19. Using immunoSEQ multiplex PCR, the repertoire was profiled, and TCRdb retains in-frame clones only, with some absent. The sample contains 250,000 to 300,000 clones, 65% to 85% of which appear only once. Sequenced: peripheral blood. The receptor set was obtained from a man older than 75 with acute or convalescent COVID-19. The CDR3 runs from the conserved cysteine through the conserved F or W. Fields, in order: V gene, J gene, clone size, D gene, CDR3 DNA, CDR3 protein. The D gene is left open where the match is weak. Some rows mark clone size as missing; the rest say once, few, many or name a class of expanded clone.

>TRBV5-4|TRBJ2-7|.|.
TGTGCCAGCAGCGAAGGGGGAGGGCCCTACGAGCAGTACTTC
CASSEGGGPYEQYF
>TRBV10-3|TRBJ1-4|.|TRBD1
TGTGCCATCAGTGAGTCGACAGGGATCGCTGAAAAACTGTTTTTT
CAISESTGIAEKLFF
>TRBV5-5|TRBJ2-7|.|.
TGTGCCAGCAGCTTGGAGGGCAGGGGGGTTGGGGAGCAGTACTTC
CASSLEGRGVGEQYF
>TRBV6-1|TRBJ1-5|.|.
TGTGCCAGCAGTGAAGCGGGGGGAGTCCAGCCCCAGCATTTT
CASSEAGGVQPQHF
>TRBV6-1|TRBJ1-3|.|.
TGTGCCAGCAGTGAAGCTCACTTCTCTGGAAACACCATATATTTT
CASSEAHFSGNTIYF
>TRBV19|TRBJ1-2|.|TRBD1
TGTGCCAGTAGTGCAAGACAGGGGGCTAACTATGGCTACACCTTC
CASSARQGANYGYTF
>TRBV15|TRBJ2-6|once|.
TGTGCCACCAGCTCGCTGACATTTAGCTCTGGGGCCAACGTCCTGACTTTC
CATSSLTFSSGANVLTF
>TRBV28|TRBJ1-5|few|.
TGTGCCAGCAGTTTAGCGGGGTTTAGCAATCAGCCCCAGCATTTT
CASSLAGFSNQPQHF
>TRBV5-1|TRBJ1-1|once|TRBD1
TGCGCCAGCAGCCAATCTCGGGACAGTGCAATGAACACTGAAGCTTTCTTT
CASSQSRDSAMNTEAFF
>TRBV5-1|TRBJ2-3|.|TRBD1
TGCGCCAGCAGCGGAGGACAGGGGATGTCAACAGATACGCAGTATTTT
CASSGGQGMSTDTQYF
>TRBV5-1|TRBJ2-2|.|.
TGCGCCAGCACTATCAGTAGGGGCACCGGGGAGCTGTTTTTT
CASTISRGTGELFF
>TRBV18|TRBJ1-4|few|.
TGTGCCAGCTCATTACCGGGACACGGGAATGAAAAACTGTTTTTT
CASSLPGHGNEKLFF
>TRBV18|TRBJ2-1|.|TRBD1
TGTGCCAGCTCACTAAGACAGGGGGCGGACTACAATGAGCAGTTCTTC
CASSLRQGADYNEQFF
>TRBV5-1|TRBJ2-7|.|.
TGCGCCAGCAGCTTGGGTGGCAGCTCCTACGAGCAGTACTTC
CASSLGGSSYEQYF
>TRBV15|TRBJ2-6|.|.
TGTGCCACCAGCAGAATCTTAACAGGGGCCAACGTCCTGACTTTC
CATSRILTGANVLTF
>TRBV10-2|TRBJ2-1|few|TRBD2
TGCGCCAGCAGTGGGTCTAGCGGTAACAATGAGCAGTTCTTC
CASSGSSGNNEQFF
>TRBV28|TRBJ2-3|.|TRBD2
TGTGCCAGCAGTCCCTACCTCCCGGGACTAGCGGGAGGGACCATGACAGATACGCAGTATTTT
CASSPYLPGLAGGTMTDTQYF
>TRBV7-9|TRBJ2-2|.|TRBD1
TGTGCCAGCAGCTTACCGGACAGGGACGCCGGGGAGCTGTTTTTT
CASSLPDRDAGELFF
>TRBV18|TRBJ1-5|.|.
TGTGCCAGCTCAGAGGGACCAGGGGAGAATCAGCCCCAGCATTTT
CASSEGPGENQPQHF
>TRBV24-1|TRBJ1-2|.|TRBD1
TGTGCCACCAGGGAGGGACAGGATTATGGCTACACCTTC
CATREGQDYGYTF
>TRBV5-1|TRBJ2-7|.|.
TGCGCCAGCAGCCCTTCGCGGGGTCAGGGTAGAGGAACCTACGAGCAGTACTTC
CASSPSRGQGRGTYEQYF
>TRBV18|TRBJ2-3|.|TRBD2
TGTGCCAGCTCACCATACCTAGCGGGAGATACGCAGTATTTT
CASSPYLAGDTQYF
>TRBV5-1|TRBJ2-7|.|TRBD2
TGCGCCAGCCGGGAAGCGGGAGGTAGCTACGAGCAGTACTTC
CASREAGGSYEQYF
>TRBV7-2|TRBJ2-3|.|.
TGTGCCAGCAAGACGAGCGGTACCACAGATACGCAGTATTTT
CASKTSGTTDTQYF
>TRBV29-1|TRBJ2-3|.|.
TGCAGCGTTGAACCTATCCCAGATACGCAGTATTTT
CSVEPIPDTQYF
>TRBV10-3|TRBJ1-5|.|.
TGTGCCATCAGTGGAACAGGAGGCAATCAGCCCCAGCATTTT
CAISGTGGNQPQHF
>TRBV24-1|TRBJ2-7|.|TRBD1
TGTGCCACCAGCTCTGCGGACAGGGTTTTATACGAGCAGTACTTC
CATSSADRVLYEQYF
>TRBV24-1|TRBJ2-1|.|.
TGTGCCACCAGTGATCCGGACACAAGCTCCTACAATGAGCAGTTCTTC
CATSDPDTSSYNEQFF
>TRBV3-1/TRBV3-2|TRBJ1-5|.|.
TGTGCCAGCAGCCAATCTCGGAATCAGCCCCAGCATTTT
CASSQSRNQPQHF
>TRBV7-2|TRBJ2-7|.|.
TGTGCCAGCAGCTCGGGGGGCGGATACGAGCAGTACTTC
CASSSGGGYEQYF
>TRBV19|TRBJ2-3|.|TRBD1
TGTGCCAGTAGTATAGCCAGGGGGCGTATGGATACGCAGTATTTT
CASSIARGRMDTQYF